The T cell receptor (beta chain) under discussion was sequenced for a study of beta chain features in type 1 diabetes (dated by TCRdb to 2016 to 2019). About the investigation overall: No differences in mean age, gender distribution, total cell number or subset yield were found between patients and healthy donors. A total of roughly 99,000,000 sorted cells were examined across all samples, and the number of cells per subset was strongly correlated with RNA yield. In the study, recently diagnosed type 1 diabetes patients and matched healthy donors were compared on the TCRB repertoires of their sorted circulating CD4+ T cell subsets. Regulatory and stem cell-like memory subsets were obtained from only 8 patients and roughly 8 healthy donors, while naive and central memory subsets were obtained from all 28 donors. What the work shows at the level of the full study, not this receptor alone: PCR might favor shorter templates, but patient and control samples were amplified and corrected together, so any skew would affect both groups equally. Sequencing cDNA rather than genomic DNA could over-represent highly expressing activated cells, although activation and CD3 levels did not differ between groups. Naive, central memory and regulatory TCRB repertoires appeared to be more similar among patients than among healthy donors. Because the HLA sub-analyses included only small numbers of individuals, any influence of HLA type on TCRB rearrangement was left unresolved. At VDJ recombination sites, patients with type 1 diabetes made fewer insertions and deleted more nucleotides, a pattern implying thymic rearrangement abnormalities. A moderate but significant shortening of TCRB CDR3 length was observed in type 1 diabetes patients in all four CD4+ subsets.

The High Capacity cDNA Reverse Transcription Kit was used to reverse transcribe all of the isolated RNA, meaning that expressed TCRB transcripts were what got sequenced. Naive, central memory and regulatory T cell samples underwent deep immunoSEQ sequencing, averaging roughly 3.5 million total reads per sample. Sorted cells were lysed in RLT buffer, and RNA was extracted using DNase-treated RNeasy Micro or Mini kits according to cell number. To prevent cross-contamination, every cell subset was processed on its own, while patient and healthy donor samples were processed together. The immunoSEQ multiplex PCR was used to amplify TCRB sequences from cDNA, generating 87-bp fragments that spanned the CDR3 region. Amplicons were sequenced on the Illumina HiSeq platform. The authors' pipeline ran thus. Synthetic template baselines were used to correct PCR bias computationally, reads within Hamming distance 2 were collapsed together, and singletons that could not be merged were discarded. Reads were aligned against IMGT so that V, D and J genes, CDR3 length and insertions or deletions at six rearrangement sites could be assigned. Within each subset, clonotype counts were normalized to sorted cell number, after which true diversity and Gini coefficients were computed with the tcR R package. The overlap coefficient, calculated on TCRB nucleotide sequences, was used to quantify repertoire sharing. Out-of-frame TCRB sequences from naive cells were analyzed to stand in for the pre-selection repertoire. TCRdb provides this immuneACCESS table in a form limited to in-frame rearrangements. Some clones are lacking; in checked studies, under half of them reflect an unresolved V gene, and why the rest are absent is not known. That table furnishes V, J and clone size, whereas the DNA furnished D and trimming. This sample comprises 250,000 to 350,000 clones, approximately 15% of them detected only once. The top ten constitute roughly 0.015% of the sample.

Reading from cysteine to phenylalanine, the CDR3 counts 13 amino acids. Here the CDR3 DNA is all that survives: 39 bases in frame from base 1. CDR1 and CDR2 (SQVTM, ANQGSEA) derive from the germline V gene. The V and J ends are trimmed by 5 bases and 3 bases, leaving 12 bases between them. This clone was detected a few times. Its antigen remains unidentified. Base-call qualities are not available, and no considerably larger clone is one nucleotide away. A single peripheral blood draw of around 0.11 L on average was collected from each donor into heparinised tubes. A BD FACSAria II and a panel including CD45RO, CCR7, CD25, CD127, CD95 and CD27 were used to sort naive, central memory, regulatory and stem cell-like memory CD4+ T cells. Purity was above 98% for every sorted population. Right away, PBMCs were isolated by Lymphoprep density gradient centrifugation and were stained directly, with no culture step. So that batch effects would be minimized, each experiment stained and sorted samples in pairs, pairing one healthy donor with one patient.

Input material: naive CD4+ T cells from blood. Per the publication, the cell subset or site label means: true naive CD4+ T cells. The rearranged segments are TRBV29-1 and TRBJ2-3, with an unclear D gene assignment. The sequence was collected from a man between 18 and 35 years old with type 1 diabetes. The DNA is as follows: TGCAGCGTTAATCTTAGAACGACAGATACGCAGTATTTT. Its coded protein is CSVNLRTTDTQYF.